This T cell receptor beta chain was retrieved from a study of tumour-infiltrating T cells in Burkitt lymphoma. Study background: Survival, overall and progression-free, tracked with productive clonality.

Data came from immunoSEQ multiplex PCR; TCRdb stores just in-frame clones and leaves some out. The sample yields roughly 1,500 clones, almost 70% seen once. Sequencing was performed on tumor tissue. The TCR sequence derives from a human donor with diffuse large B-cell lymphoma.

CDR3 sequence (DNA): TGTGCCAGCAGCCATGACGGTGACCACGAGCAGTACTTC. Amino acids: CASSHDGDHEQYF. This chain links TRBV7-9 with TRBJ2-7; D uncertain. Trimming left V 5 bases short and J 5 bases short, with 13 bases between. CDR1 is SEHNR, CDR2 FQNEAQ, per germline (reference sequence). The CDR3 covers 13 residues. Variable domain in full (rest from reference TRBV7-9 and TRBJ2-7): DTGVSQNPRHKITKRGQNVTFRCDPISEHNRLYWYRQTLGQGPEFLTYFQNEAQLEKSRLLSDRFSAERPKGSFSTLEIQRTEQGDSAMYLCASSHDGDHEQYFGPGTRLTVT.